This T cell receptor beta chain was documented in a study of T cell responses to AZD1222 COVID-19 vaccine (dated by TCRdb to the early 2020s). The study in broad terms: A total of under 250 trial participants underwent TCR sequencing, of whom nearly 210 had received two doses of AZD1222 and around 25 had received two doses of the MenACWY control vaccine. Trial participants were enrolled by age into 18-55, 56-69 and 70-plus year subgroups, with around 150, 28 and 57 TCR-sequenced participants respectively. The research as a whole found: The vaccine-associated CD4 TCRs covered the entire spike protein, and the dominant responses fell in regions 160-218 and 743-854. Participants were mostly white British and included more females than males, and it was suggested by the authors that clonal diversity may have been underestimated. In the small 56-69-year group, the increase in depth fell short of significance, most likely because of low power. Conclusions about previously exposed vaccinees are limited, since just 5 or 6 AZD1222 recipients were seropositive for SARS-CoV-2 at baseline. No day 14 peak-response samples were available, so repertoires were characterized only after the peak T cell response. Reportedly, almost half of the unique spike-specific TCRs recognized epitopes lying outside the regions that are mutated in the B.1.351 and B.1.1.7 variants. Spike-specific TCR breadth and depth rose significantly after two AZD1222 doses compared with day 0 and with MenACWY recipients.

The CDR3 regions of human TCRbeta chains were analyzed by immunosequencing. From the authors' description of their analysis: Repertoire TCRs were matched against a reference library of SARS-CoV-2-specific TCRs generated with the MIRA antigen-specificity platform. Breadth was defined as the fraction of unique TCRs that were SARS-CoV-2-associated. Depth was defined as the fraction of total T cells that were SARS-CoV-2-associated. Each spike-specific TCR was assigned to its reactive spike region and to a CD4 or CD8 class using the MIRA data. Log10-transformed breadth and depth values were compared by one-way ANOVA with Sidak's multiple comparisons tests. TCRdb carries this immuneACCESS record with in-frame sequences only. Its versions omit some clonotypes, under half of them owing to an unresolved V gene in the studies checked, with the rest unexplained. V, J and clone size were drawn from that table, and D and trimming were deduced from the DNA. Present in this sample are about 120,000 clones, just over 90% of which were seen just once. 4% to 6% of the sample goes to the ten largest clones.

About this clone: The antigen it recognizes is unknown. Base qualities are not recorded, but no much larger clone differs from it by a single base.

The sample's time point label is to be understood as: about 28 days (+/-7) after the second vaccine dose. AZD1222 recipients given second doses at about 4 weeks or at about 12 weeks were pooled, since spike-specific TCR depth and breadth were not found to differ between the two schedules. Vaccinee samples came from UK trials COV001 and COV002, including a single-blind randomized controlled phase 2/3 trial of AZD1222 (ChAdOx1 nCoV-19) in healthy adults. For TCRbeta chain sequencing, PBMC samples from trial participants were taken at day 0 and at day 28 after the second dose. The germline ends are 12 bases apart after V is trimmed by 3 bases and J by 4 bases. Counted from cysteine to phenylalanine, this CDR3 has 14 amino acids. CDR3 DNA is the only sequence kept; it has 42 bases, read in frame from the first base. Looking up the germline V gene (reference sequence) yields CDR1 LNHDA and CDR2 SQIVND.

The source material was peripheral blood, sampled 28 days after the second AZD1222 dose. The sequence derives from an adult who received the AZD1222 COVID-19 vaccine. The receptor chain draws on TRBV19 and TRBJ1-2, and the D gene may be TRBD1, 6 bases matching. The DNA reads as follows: TGTGCCAGTAGTATGGACAGAGTTTCCTATGGCTACACCTTC. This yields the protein CASSMDRVSYGYTF.